What follows is one T cell receptor (beta chain) and its context. Its antigen is unidentified. Libraries were prepared by immunoSEQ multiplex PCR; TCRdb keeps only in-frame clonotypes and omits some of them. The sample lists some 350,000 clones, 67% occurring once. This sample stems from a study of cytotoxic CD8 clonotypes in ibrutinib-treated CLL. For the study at large: Responses comprised about 24 partial and 2 complete; at median around 67 months, about 14 remained remitted and about twelve progressed. Response samples were drawn at a median of around 12 months of treatment, range 6 to 36.

Overall study findings and caveats: There were few public clonotypes, and on treatment they contracted or stayed stable.

Source: PBMCs, taken after 36 months of ibrutinib treatment. This clonotype was sampled from a human donor with chronic lymphocytic leukemia.

CDR3 coding DNA: TGTGCCAGCAGCCGGCTTGGACTAGCGGCCTACGAGCAGTACTTC. Translated: CASSRLGLAAYEQYF. J is TRBJ2-7 and V is TRBV11-1; 10 positions match TRBD2. After removal of 5 bases from V and 2 bases from J, the junction contained 6 bases not matched to a gene. The CDR3 totals 15 residues. From germline, CDR1 is SGHAT and CDR2 FQDESV (reference sequence).